The 25 T cell receptor beta chains below come from one sample, sequenced in a study of shared clonotypes between healthy human individuals. Clones were sequenced by immunoSEQ multiplex PCR, and TCRdb holds only the in-frame ones, with some missing. The table records about 2 million clones, around 95% of them present only once. The sample comprised naive CD4+ T cells sorted from blood. Subset here: CD45RA+ positively selected. The source of these receptors is a man aged 18 to 35 in good health.

The V call is TRBV2, the J call TRBJ2-5; D gene ambiguous. The CDR3 totals 14 residues. The V gene's germline CDR1 is SNHLY and CDR2 FYNNEI. V was clipped by 6 bases and J by 1 base, with 12 bases between them. This chain's CDR3 is CASRRATLQETQYF. CDR3 sequence (DNA): TGTGCCAGCAGGAGAGCAACCCTCCAAGAGACCCAGTACTTC. Complete variable domain (other parts from reference TRBV2 and TRBJ2-5): EPEVTQTPSHQVTQMGQEVILRCVPISNHLYFYWYRQILGQKVEFLVSFYNNEISEKSEIFDDQFSVERPDGSNFTLKIRSTKLEDSAMYFCASRRATLQETQYFGPGTRLLVL.

The chain employs TRBV6-5 and TRBJ1-1, with a possible D match to TRBD1 (5 bases). The CDR3 is 15 residues long. The germline V gene has CDR1 MNHEY and CDR2 SVGAGI. V gave up 5 bases and J gave up 0 bases, with 13 bases separating them. The CDR3 region is CASSRTGRMNTEAFF. The CDR3 DNA reads as TGTGCCAGCAGTCGAACGGGACGAATGAACACTGAAGCTTTCTTT.

J is TRBJ2-7 and V is TRBV7-2; maybe TRBD2 (6 bases). The CDR3 has 15 residues. Germline V gene sequence: CDR1 SGHTA, CDR2 FQGNSA. The V end lost 5 bases, the J end lost 0 bases, and 14 bases lay between the germline ends. The CDR3 coding sequence is TGTGCCAGCAGCCCAGCTAGCGTCTACTCCTACGAGCAGTACTTC. This sequence encodes CASSPASVYSYEQYF.

V usage is TRBV19 and J usage is TRBJ1-2, with unresolved D. Trimming shortened V by 2 bases and J by 6 bases, and 10 bases separated the two germline ends. CDR1 LNHDA and CDR2 SQIVND come from the germline V gene (reference sequence). The CDR3 has 13 amino acids. CDR3 nucleotide sequence: TGTGCCAGTAGTATATCTCCGAACCATGGCTACACCTTC. This codes for CASSISPNHGYTF.

The J gene is TRBJ2-1, the V gene TRBV10-3, with 11 bases matching TRBD2. Germline lookup yields CDR1 ENHRY and CDR2 SYGVKD. The CDR3 consists of 14 residues. Trimming at V came to 7 bases and at J to 6 bases, leaving 5 bases not matched to a gene. CDR3 DNA sequence: TGTGCCATCACCAAACTAGCGGGAGCCAATGAGCAGTTCTTC. Translating it yields CAITKLAGANEQFF.

Comments on this clone: Other DNA variants within this sample encode the same CDR3. V is TRBV7-9 and J is TRBJ2-5; D unclear. The CDR3 contains 13 residues. V was trimmed by 1 base and J by 4 bases, leaving 7 bases between them. Germline CDR1 is SEHNR and CDR2 is FQNEAQ (reference sequence). The CDR3 loop is CASSLEFGETQYF. For the CDR3, the DNA is TGTGCCAGCAGCTTAGAGTTCGGAGAGACCCAGTACTTC.

The chain combines TRBV5-4 with TRBJ1-1; D may be TRBD1 (5 bases). Per the germline V gene, CDR1 is SGHNT and CDR2 is YYREEE (reference sequence). V lost 1 base and J lost 0, with 10 bases in between. This CDR3 has 15 residues. The CDR3 here is CASSLPRQMNTEAFF. As DNA, the CDR3 is TGTGCCAGCAGCTTGCCTCGACAGATGAACACTGAAGCTTTCTTT. The variable domain in full, completed from reference TRBV5-4 and TRBJ1-1, reads ETGVTQSPTHLIKTRGQQVTLRCSSQSGHNTVSWYQQALGQGPQFIFQYYREEENGRGNFPPRFSGLQFPNYSSELNVNALELDDSALYLCASSLPRQMNTEAFFGQGTRLTVV.

This chain uses TRBV7-9 with TRBJ2-1, with 10 nucleotides matching TRBD1. The CDR3 totals 15 residues. Trimming took 5 bases from V and 4 from J; bases not matched to a gene: 5. Per germline, CDR1 SEHNR and CDR2 FQNEAQ (reference sequence). CDR3 in amino acids: CASSTTGQGYNEQFF. CDR3 coding DNA: TGTGCCAGCAGCACTACGGGACAGGGGTACAATGAGCAGTTCTTC.

This chain joins TRBV6-1 and TRBJ2-7; no clear D. V was pared by 5 bases and J by 3 bases, with 5 bases between. Germline loops: CDR1 MNHNS, CDR2 SASEGT. The CDR3 has 11 amino acids. CDR3: CASSKIYEQYF. As DNA, the CDR3 is TGTGCCAGCAGTAAGATCTACGAGCAGTACTTC.

The chain has TRBV9 and TRBJ1-2; the match to TRBD1 covers 11 bases. V trimming: 4 bases; J trimming: 3 bases; junction bases outside the gene matches: 5. Germline CDR1 SGDLS, CDR2 YYNGEE. CDR3 size: 15 residues. CDR3 sequence (DNA): TGTGCCAGCAGCAATCGGGACAGGGGGGACTATGGCTACACCTTC. Protein product: CASSNRDRGDYGYTF.

Worth noting for this clone: At the DNA level, this CDR3 is encoded by other sequences in the same sample as well. This chain uses TRBV5-1 with TRBJ2-2; D gene ambiguous. CDR3 length: 14 residues. The germline gives CDR1 SGHRS, CDR2 YFSETQ. V lost 3 bases to trimming and J lost 0 bases, with 6 bases between them. CDR3 residues: CASSSGSNTGELFF. As DNA, the CDR3 is TGCGCCAGCAGCTCAGGATCGAACACCGGGGAGCTGTTTTTT.

This clone was counted once. The rearrangement links TRBV5-6 to TRBJ2-2; 12 bases line up with TRBD2. The CDR3 spans 15 residues. The J segment lost 7 bases and the V segment lost 0 bases, leaving 1 base of the junction unmatched. Germline lookup yields CDR1 SGHDT and CDR2 YYEEEE. This CDR3 is CASSLGLAGVGELFF. CDR3 DNA: TGTGCCAGCAGCTTGGGACTAGCGGGAGTCGGGGAGCTGTTTTTT.

The chain uses TRBV10-3 and TRBJ1-5; D might be TRBD1 (5 bases). Trimming cost V 2 bases and J 0 bases, with 8 bases left between them. Germline assignment: CDR1 ENHRY and CDR2 SYGVKD. This CDR3 region has 15 residues. CDR3 nucleotide sequence: TGTGCCATCAGTGAGGGGACTTATAGCAATCAGCCCCAGCATTTT. It specifies CAISEGTYSNQPQHF.

V usage is TRBV9 and J usage is TRBJ2-7; TRBD2 matches at 8 bases. The CDR3 loop spans 14 amino acids. The V gene end was trimmed by 4 bases and the J gene end by 1 base; junction bases not matched to a gene: 4. Germline CDR1 reads SGDLS; CDR2 reads YYNGEE. CDR3 in amino acids: CASSPREGSYEQYF. The CDR3 DNA reads TGTGCCAGCAGCCCCCGGGAGGGTTCCTACGAGCAGTACTTC.

The chain combines TRBV28 with TRBJ1-5; D perhaps matches TRBD1 (5 bases). This CDR3 is built from 15 residues. The ends were cut back, 6 bases at V and 5 bases at J, with 17 bases in the middle. Germline CDR1 reads MDHEN; CDR2 reads SYDVKM. The DNA of the CDR3 is TGTGCCAGCAGGGGGGTATTTGGTTGGGATCAGCCCCAGCATTTT. It encodes CASRGVFGWDQPQHF.

The V call is TRBV5-1, the J call TRBJ2-7; TRBD1 matches 8 bases. Per the germline V gene, CDR1 is SGHRS and CDR2 is YFSETQ. The CDR3 totals 15 residues. With 4 bases clipped from V and 8 bases from J, the junction kept 14 bases outside the gene matches. Written as DNA, the CDR3 is TGCGCCAGCAGCCCACCCGGACAGGGAGAAATTCAGCAGTACTTC. Protein sequence: CASSPPGQGEIQQYF.

The chain employs TRBV7-7 and TRBJ1-6, with D perhaps TRBD1 (5 bases). This CDR3 is 11 amino acids long. Germline V gene data show CDR1 as SSHAT and CDR2 as FNYEAQ (reference sequence). The CDR3 reads CARGAPSPLHF. For the CDR3, the DNA is TGTGCTCGCGGGGCACCTTCACCCCTCCACTTT. Full variable domain (outside the CDR3, taken from reference TRBV7-7 and TRBJ1-6): GAGVSQSPRYKVTKRGQDVTLRCDPISSHATLYWYQQALGQGPEFLTYFNYEAQPDKSGLPSDRFSAERPEGSISTLTIQRTEQRDSAMYRCARGAPSPLHFGNGTRLTVT.

V usage is TRBV5-1 and J usage is TRBJ2-5, with D tentatively TRBD2 (5 bases). V gave up 0 bases and J gave up 5 bases, with 11 bases separating them. The CDR3 runs 14 residues. Germline V lookup: CDR1 SGHRS, CDR2 YFSETQ. The CDR3: CASSLAGSWETQYF. CDR3 coding DNA: TGCGCCAGCAGCTTGGCGGGGAGCTGGGAGACCCAGTACTTC.

A note on this clone: This may come from a read error, since a much larger clone is one base off. The chain carries TRBV11-1 and TRBJ1-5; D remains unclear. V was cut by 1 base and J by 1 base, with 2 bases left in between. CDR3 length: 13 amino acids. In germline, CDR1 is SGHAT, CDR2 FQDESV (reference sequence). In DNA form, the CDR3 reads TGTGCCAGCAGCTTAGACAGCAATCAGCCCCAGCATTTT. Translating gives CASSLDSNQPQHF.

The chain carries TRBV5-4 and TRBJ2-5; 14 nucleotides line up with TRBD2. The germline V gene encodes CDR1 SGHNT and CDR2 YYREEE (reference sequence). The CDR3 runs 18 residues. V trimming: 3 bases; J trimming: 4 bases; junction bases outside the gene matches: 11. The CDR3 is CASSWVPGLAGDGETQYF. Here the CDR3 DNA reads TGTGCCAGCAGCTGGGTCCCGGGACTAGCGGGGGATGGAGAGACCCAGTACTTC.

The CDR3 DNA is TGTGCCACGGGACAAGGGAGCTTGGCGGCAGAGACCCAGTACTTC. This codes for CATGQGSLAAETQYF. V usage is TRBV10-3 and J usage is TRBJ2-5, with a weak D call TRBD1 (6 bases). Looked up from germline, CDR1 is ENHRY and CDR2 is SYGVKD. The V end lost 10 bases, the J end lost 4 bases, and 22 bases lay between the germline ends. The CDR3 is 15 amino acids.

The rearrangement uses TRBV6-6 and TRBJ2-5; possible D gene TRBD1, 6 bases. CDR3 length: 14 residues. Germline V gene lookup returns CDR1 MNHNY and CDR2 SVGAGI (reference sequence). Trimming left V 5 bases short and J 0 bases short, with 10 bases between. The CDR3 DNA reads as TGTGCCAGCAGTAAAACAGGGTACCAAGAGACCCAGTACTTC. It yields the protein CASSKTGYQETQYF.

The chain couples TRBV4-2 to TRBJ2-3; 8 bases line up with TRBD2. Looked up from germline, CDR1 is LGHNA and CDR2 is YNFKEQ. V shed 4 bases and J 0 bases; nucleotides not matched to a gene: 9. The CDR3 has 17 amino acids. Here the CDR3 reads CASSPSGKRGSTDTQYF. In DNA form, the CDR3 reads TGTGCCAGCAGCCCCTCAGGCAAGCGGGGGAGCACAGATACGCAGTATTTT.

To note about this clone: Other DNA sequences in this specimen translate into the identical CDR3. The chain couples TRBV7-9 to TRBJ2-3, with 10 bases lining up with TRBD2. This CDR3 has 16 amino acids. V gave up 5 bases and J gave up 0 bases; unmatched junction bases: 5. In germline, CDR1 is SEHNR, CDR2 FQNEAQ (reference sequence). For the CDR3, the DNA is TGTGCCAGCAGCCTTCCGGGACTAGCGAGCACAGATACGCAGTATTTT. Translation: CASSLPGLASTDTQYF.

The rearrangement links TRBV6-5 to TRBJ2-1; TRBD1 matches 8 bases. The CDR3 is made up of 14 amino acids. Germline V gives CDR1 MNHEY, CDR2 SVGAGI. The ends lost 6 bases at V and 2 bases at J; junction bases unmatched: 3. CDR3 sequence reads: CASRQGQAYNEQFF. CDR3 DNA sequence: TGTGCCAGCAGACAGGGACAGGCCTACAATGAGCAGTTCTTC.